Below are 10 T cell receptor beta chains sequenced from a single sample in a study of shared clonotypes between healthy human individuals. Measured with immunoSEQ multiplex PCR; TCRdb has only the in-frame clones, and not every one. The repertoire holds about 2.4 million clones, with 90% to 95% as singletons. The sequenced material came from naive CD4+ T cells sorted from blood. Regarding subset: CD45RA+ positively selected. The receptors here all came from a man aged 18 to 30 in good health.

This chain joins TRBV19 and TRBJ2-2; maybe TRBD2 (6 bases). This CDR3 contains 14 residues. Trimming left V 2 bases short and J 5 bases short, with 9 bases between. Per the germline V gene, CDR1 is LNHDA and CDR2 is SQIVND (reference sequence). The CDR3 nucleotides read TGTGCCAGTAGTATATTGGGGGGTACCGGGGAGCTGTTTTTT. This translates into CASSILGGTGELFF.

This clone was detected a few times. V is TRBV7-2 and J is TRBJ1-5, with D tentatively TRBD1 (5 bases). CDR3 length equals 12 residues. CDR1 is SGHTA and CDR2 is FQGNSA in the germline V gene. Trimming removed 6 bases at V and 9 bases at J, with 12 bases between. The CDR3 DNA reads as TGTGCCAGCAGTTTTCCGGGGGGGCCCCAGCATTTT. This translates into CASSFPGGPQHF.

The V call is TRBV30, the J call TRBJ1-2; D not resolved. V was shortened by 4 bases and J by 2 bases, with 14 bases between the two germline ends. Germline V CDR1 and CDR2: GTSNPN, SVGIG (reference sequence). The CDR3 consists of 14 residues. CDR3 DNA sequence: TGTGCCTGGACCCGAATAGACACGAACTATGGCTACACCTTC. It is translated as CAWTRIDTNYGYTF. The full variable domain, its missing parts supplied by reference TRBV30 and TRBJ1-2, is SQTIHQWPATLVQPVGSPLSLECTVEGTSNPNLYWYRQAAGRGLQLLFYSVGIGQISSEVPQNLSASRPQDRQFILSSKKLLLSDSGFYLCAWTRIDTNYGYTFGSGTRLTVV.

This chain connects TRBV5-1 to TRBJ2-2; a possible D gene is TRBD1 (6 bases). This CDR3 region has 15 residues. Germline CDR1 reads SGHRS; CDR2 reads YFSETQ. The V gene lost 1 base and the J gene lost 5 bases, with 12 bases spanning the gap. This CDR3 reads CASSLTTQGTGELFF. CDR3 DNA sequence: TGCGCCAGCAGCTTGACTACACAGGGTACCGGGGAGCTGTTTTTT.

The J gene is TRBJ2-4, the V gene TRBV6-6; D not resolved. V lost 5 bases, J lost 3 bases, and 14 bases lay in between. CDR3 length: 15 residues. In germline, CDR1 is MNHNY, CDR2 SVGAGI (reference sequence). The CDR3 bases are TGTGCCAGCAGTGACTTTGGGCTCGACAAAAACATTCAGTACTTC. This translates into CASSDFGLDKNIQYF.

This chain uses TRBV5-6 with TRBJ1-1; D possibly corresponds to TRBD1 (5 bases). Germline CDR1 SGHDT, CDR2 YYEEEE. The V and J ends lost 4 bases and 3 bases respectively, with 19 bases between them. The length of the CDR3 is 16 residues. The CDR3 sequence: CASSRIQGAVDTEAFF. The CDR3, as DNA: TGTGCCAGCAGCCGAATCCAGGGAGCGGTCGACACTGAAGCTTTCTTT.

As to this clone: The same CDR3 also results from other DNA sequences found in this sample. The V and J genes are TRBV9 and TRBJ1-5; D is unclear. The length of the CDR3 is 15 residues. V was clipped by 0 bases and J by 0 bases, with 7 bases between them. CDR1 and CDR2 (germline): SGDLS, YYNGEE. The CDR3 DNA follows: TGTGCCAGCAGCGTAGAGGGCTATAGCAATCAGCCCCAGCATTTT. Translating it yields CASSVEGYSNQPQHF.

The chain combines TRBV6-4 with TRBJ2-1, with 13 bases aligning to TRBD2. Germline V gene lookup returns CDR1 MRHNA and CDR2 SNTAGT. The CDR3 has 17 residues. V lost 4 bases and J lost 8; bases outside the gene matches: 11. The CDR3 DNA reads as TGTGCCAGCAGTGGACTAGCGGGGGGTGACGGTGGGCATGAGCAGTTCTTC. Protein sequence: CASSGLAGGDGGHEQFF.

The chain employs TRBV14 and TRBJ2-2; D gene uncertain. Per the germline V gene, CDR1 is SGHDN and CDR2 is FVKESK. This CDR3 is 13 amino acids long. With 4 bases removed from V and 3 bases from J, the gap between germline ends came to 6 bases. CDR3: CASSLYDTGELFF. The CDR3 DNA reads as TGTGCCAGCAGCCTATACGACACCGGGGAGCTGTTTTTT. The full variable domain, with the rest looked up from reference TRBV14 and TRBJ2-2, is EAGVTQFPSHSVIEKGQTVTLRCDPISGHDNLYWYRRVMGKEIKFLLHFVKESKQDESGMPNNRFLAERTGGTYSTLKVQPAELEDSGVYFCASSLYDTGELFFGEGSRLTVL.

The chain joins TRBV5-1 to TRBJ1-2; perhaps TRBD1 as D (5 bases). V lost 7 bases and J 9 bases, leaving 19 bases between the germline ends. CDR1 SGHRS and CDR2 YFSETQ come from the germline V gene. CDR3 size: 13 residues. The CDR3 DNA reads TGCGCCAGCTGGGGTGGAGATGTGGGGCGCTACACCTTC. This gives the protein CASWGGDVGRYTF.